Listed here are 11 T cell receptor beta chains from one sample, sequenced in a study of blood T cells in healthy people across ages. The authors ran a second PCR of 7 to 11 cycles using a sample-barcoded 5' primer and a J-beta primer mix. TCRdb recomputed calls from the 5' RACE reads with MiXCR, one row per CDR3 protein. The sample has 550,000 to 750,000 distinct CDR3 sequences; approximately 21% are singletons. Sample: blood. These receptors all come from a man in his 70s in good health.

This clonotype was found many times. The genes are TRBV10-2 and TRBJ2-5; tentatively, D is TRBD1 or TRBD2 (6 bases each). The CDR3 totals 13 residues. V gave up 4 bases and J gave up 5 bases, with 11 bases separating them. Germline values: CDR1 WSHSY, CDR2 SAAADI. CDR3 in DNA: TGCGCCAGCAGTGCTCAAGGGGGGGAGACCCAGTACTTC. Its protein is CASSAQGGETQYF.

In nucleotides, the CDR3 is TGTGCCAGCAGTGCAGCCGGGGTAGCGGGCTTCACCGGGGAGCTGTTTTTT. Its protein is CASSAAGVAGFTGELFF. The genes are TRBV6-1 and TRBJ2-2; 7 nucleotides align to TRBD2. There are 17 residues in the CDR3. The V gene end was trimmed by 4 bases and the J gene end by 4 bases; junction bases not matched to a gene: 12. Looked up from germline, CDR1 is MNHNS and CDR2 is SASEGT.

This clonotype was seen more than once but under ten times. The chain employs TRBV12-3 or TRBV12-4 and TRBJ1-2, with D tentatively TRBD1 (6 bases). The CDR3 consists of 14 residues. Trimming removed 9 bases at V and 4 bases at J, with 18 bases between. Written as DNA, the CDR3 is TGTGCCAGTCAATGGGGGGGCCGAGGCTATGGCTACACCTTC. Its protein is CASQWGGRGYGYTF.

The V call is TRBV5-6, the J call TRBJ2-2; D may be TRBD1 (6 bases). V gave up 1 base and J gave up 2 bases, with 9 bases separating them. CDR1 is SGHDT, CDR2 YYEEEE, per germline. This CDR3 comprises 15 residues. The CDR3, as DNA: TGTGCCAGCAGCTTGCTGGACAGAAACACCGGGGAGCTGTTTTTT. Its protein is CASSLLDRNTGELFF.

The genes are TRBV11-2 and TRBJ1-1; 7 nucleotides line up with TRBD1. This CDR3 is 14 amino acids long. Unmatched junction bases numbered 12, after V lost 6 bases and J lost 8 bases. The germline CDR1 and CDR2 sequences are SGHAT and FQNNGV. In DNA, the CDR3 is TGTGCCAGCAGACCCAGACAGGGCCTTGGGGAAGCTTTCTTT. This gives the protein CASRPRQGLGEAFF.

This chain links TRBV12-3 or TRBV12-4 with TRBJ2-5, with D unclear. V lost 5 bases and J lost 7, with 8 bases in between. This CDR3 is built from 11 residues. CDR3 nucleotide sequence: TGTGCCAGCAGTGCCCATGGGACCCAGTACTTC. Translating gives CASSAHGTQYF.

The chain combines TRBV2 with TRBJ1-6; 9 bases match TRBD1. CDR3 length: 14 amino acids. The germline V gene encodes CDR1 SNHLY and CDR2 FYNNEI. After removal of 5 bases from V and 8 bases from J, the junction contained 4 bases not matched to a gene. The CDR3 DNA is TGTGCCAGCAGTATACAGGGGGCCGATTCACCCCTCCACTTT. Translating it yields CASSIQGADSPLHF.

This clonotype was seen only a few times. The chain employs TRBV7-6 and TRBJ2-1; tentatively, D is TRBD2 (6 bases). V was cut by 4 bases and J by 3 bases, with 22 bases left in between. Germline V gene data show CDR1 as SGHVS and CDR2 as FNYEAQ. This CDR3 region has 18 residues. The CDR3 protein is CASSYLSGDTKVYNEQFF. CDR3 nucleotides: TGTGCCAGCAGCTATCTTAGCGGCGATACTAAGGTCTACAATGAGCAGTTCTTC.

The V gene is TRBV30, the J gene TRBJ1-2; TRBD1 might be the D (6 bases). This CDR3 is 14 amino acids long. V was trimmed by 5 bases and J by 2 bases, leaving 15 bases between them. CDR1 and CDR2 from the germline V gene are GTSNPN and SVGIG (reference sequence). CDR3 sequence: CAWVPGTFNYGYTF. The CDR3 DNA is TGTGCCTGGGTGCCTGGGACATTCAACTATGGCTACACCTTC.

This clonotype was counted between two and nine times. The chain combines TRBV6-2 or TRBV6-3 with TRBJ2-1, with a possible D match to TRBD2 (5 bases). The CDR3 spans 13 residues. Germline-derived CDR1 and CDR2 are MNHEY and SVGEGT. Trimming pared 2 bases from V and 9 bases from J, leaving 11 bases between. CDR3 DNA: TGTGCCAGCAGTTACAACCGCGAGGGTGAGCAGTTCTTC. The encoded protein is CASSYNREGEQFF.

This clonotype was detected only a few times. CDR3 in amino acids: CASSAYGAGANVLTF. The CDR3 DNA sequence: TGTGCCAGCAGTGCGTATGGCGCTGGGGCCAACGTCCTGACTTTC. The rearrangement joins TRBV28 to TRBJ2-6; D is unclear. Germline CDR1 is MDHEN and CDR2 is SYDVKM. The V gene lost 5 bases and the J gene lost 2 bases, with 10 bases spanning the gap. This CDR3 contains 15 residues.